The entry below describes one T cell receptor (beta chain). As originally analysed: Counts of nucleated cells, estimated from reference gene primer amplification, were obtained. Profiled with immunoSEQ multiplex PCR; TCRdb holds only in-frame clones, not every one. V and J calls and clone size are given by that table; D and trimming were obtained from the DNA. Of 100,000 to 150,000 clones listed, around 86% were seen once; the top ten hold 10% to 15%. The germline V gene encodes CDR1 KGHSH and CDR2 LQKENI. CDR3 length: 14 amino acids. V lost 8 bases and J 4 bases, leaving 14 bases between the germline ends. The sample belongs to a study of blood T cell repertoires in COVID-19. Across the whole study: Sites in the United States, Italy and Spain provided acute and convalescent COVID-19 samples. PBMCs, B-cell-depleted T cells, or T cells provided the cDNA or gDNA that made up the material.

The material sequenced was peripheral blood. The chain employs TRBV18 and TRBJ2-2; D is possibly TRBD1 (6 bases). This TCR was sampled from a man between 60 and 75 years old with acute or convalescent COVID-19. In DNA form, the CDR3 reads TGTGCCAGCACAGGGAACCTGGCCACCGGGGAGCTGTTTTTT. Its protein product is CASTGNLATGELFF.